These 26 T cell receptor beta chains share one sample of origin, sequenced in a study of type 1 regulatory T cells. These TCRs are of unknown antigen specificity. TCRdb passed the reads through MiXCR, listing each CDR3 protein once. The sample consists of around 62,000 distinct CDR3 sequences, around 68% of them appearing once. The sequenced material came from cultured T cells, either the whole culture or a sorted T cell fraction (not recorded which). Subset given: Tr1-enriched cell product generated in vitro against host alloantigens. Every receptor here comes from a human donor in good health.

This clonotype occurred many times. Here the CDR3 DNA reads TGTGCCAGCAGTTTAGAAACGGGGCCATCTCCCCAGTACTTC. The encoded protein is CASSLETGPSPQYF. The V and J genes are TRBV12-3 or TRBV12-4 and TRBJ2-5; D could derive from TRBD1 or TRBD2 (5 bases each). This CDR3 comprises 14 residues. Trimming removed 1 base from V and 9 bases from J, with 15 bases in between.

The rearrangement links TRBV3-1 to TRBJ2-7, with 10 bases identical to TRBD1. The trim removed 4 bases at V and 5 bases at J, leaving 2 bases unmatched. CDR1 and CDR2 from the germline V gene are LGHDT and YNNKEL (reference sequence). This CDR3 spans 13 amino acids. The CDR3 bases are TGTGCCAGCAGCCGGGACAGGGGTCACGAGCAGTACTTC. Translated, it gives CASSRDRGHEQYF.

The genes are TRBV2 and TRBJ2-5; perhaps TRBD1 as D (6 bases). This CDR3 spans 13 amino acids. Germline values: CDR1 SNHLY, CDR2 FYNNEI. V was trimmed by 5 bases and J by 1 base, leaving 8 bases between them. The CDR3 sequence: CASSPGVQETQYF. As DNA, the CDR3 is TGTGCCAGCAGTCCAGGGGTCCAAGAGACCCAGTACTTC.

V is TRBV12-3 or TRBV12-4 and J is TRBJ1-1; no reliable D call. The CDR3 sequence is 14 residues long. V gave up 6 bases and J gave up 0 bases, with 11 bases separating them. In DNA, the CDR3 is TGTGCCAGCAGATCCGGCGAGATGAACACTGAAGCTTTCTTT. This encodes CASRSGEMNTEAFF.

The rearrangement joins TRBV5-6 to TRBJ1-5; D is possibly TRBD1 (5 bases). The ends were cut back, 3 bases at V and 2 bases at J, with 9 bases in the middle. The CDR3 consists of 14 residues. The germline V gene encodes CDR1 SGHDT and CDR2 YYEEEE. The CDR3: CASSWGGGNQPQHF. The CDR3 DNA reads TGTGCCAGCAGCTGGGGGGGGGGCAATCAGCCCCAGCATTTT. The full variable domain, its missing parts supplied by reference TRBV5-6 and TRBJ1-5, is DAGVTQSPTHLIKTRGQQVTLRCSPKSGHDTVSWYQQALGQGPQFIFQYYEEEERQRGNFPDRFSGHQFPNYSSELNVNALLLGDSALYLCASSWGGGNQPQHFGDGTRLSIL.

This clonotype was observed a few times. This chain uses TRBV11-2 with TRBJ2-6, with 8 bases identical to TRBD2. CDR1 is SGHAT and CDR2 is FQNNGV in the germline V gene. The CDR3 is made up of 21 amino acids. V shed 4 bases and J 0 bases; nucleotides not matched to a gene: 17. The CDR3 bases are TGTGCCAGCAGCTCCCGCTCCGGGGCCGAGGGGACTAGCTCTGGGGCCAACGTCCTGACTTTC. Translating it yields CASSSRSGAEGTSSGANVLTF. Complete variable domain (other parts from reference TRBV11-2 and TRBJ2-6): EAGVAQSPRYKIIEKRQSVAFWCNPISGHATLYWYQQILGQGPKLLIQFQNNGVVDDSQLPKDRFSAERLKGVDSTLKIQPAKLEDSAVYLCASSSRSGAEGTSSGANVLTFGAGSRLTVL.

The V and J genes are TRBV14 and TRBJ2-1, with 9 bases lining up with TRBD1. Trimming removed 2 bases from V and 8 bases from J; junction bases left unmatched: 7. Per germline, CDR1 SGHDN and CDR2 FVKESK. This CDR3 has 15 amino acids. In DNA form, the CDR3 reads TGTGCCAGCAGCCAATGGGACAGGGTTGGAGATGAGCAGTTCTTC. Amino acids: CASSQWDRVGDEQFF.

This clonotype was seen only a few times. The chain has TRBV20-1 and TRBJ2-3; 8 bases fit TRBD2. Germline V gives CDR1 DFQATT, CDR2 SNEGSKA (reference sequence). The CDR3 sequence is 16 residues long. V was pared by 4 bases and J by 4 bases, with 13 bases of the junction left unmatched. The DNA for the CDR3 is TGCAGTGCTACCCGGGGGGGCGGGAGTCCCCCAGATACGCAGTATTTT. It encodes CSATRGGGSPPDTQYF.

The chain links TRBV23-1 to TRBJ2-7; 12 nucleotides align to TRBD2. TRBV23-1 is placed among ORFs of uncertain function. The J segment lost 6 bases and the V segment lost 0 bases, leaving 6 bases of the junction unmatched. The CDR3 is 16 amino acids. This CDR3 is CASSQSRLAGDGEQYF. The CDR3 nucleotides read TGCGCCAGCAGTCAATCGAGACTAGCGGGAGATGGCGAGCAGTACTTC.

This clonotype has just a few counts. The chain links TRBV2 to TRBJ2-1, with unresolved D. The CDR3 is 14 residues long. Germline CDR1 reads SNHLY; CDR2 reads FYNNEI. V shed 6 bases and J shed 0 bases, with 9 bases lying between them. CDR3 DNA: TGTGCCAGCAGCGAGTCCAGCTCCTACAATGAGCAGTTCTTC. Protein: CASSESSSYNEQFF.

There are a few counts of this clonotype. The rearrangement links TRBV3-2 to TRBJ2-1. TRBV3-2 is a pseudogene. The CDR3 has 17 amino acids. Written as DNA, the CDR3 is TGTGCCAGCAGCCAAGAGATGAGCAGGTACCCTTACAATGAGCAGTTCTTC. Its translation is CASSQEMSRYPYNEQFF.

The chain uses TRBV12-3 or TRBV12-4 and TRBJ2-3; D is uncertain. V lost 2 bases to trimming and J lost 4 bases, with 16 bases between them. The CDR3 covers 16 residues. The CDR3 DNA sequence: TGTGCCAGCAGTTTATATGGCGGTAGTTTCTCAGATACGCAGTATTTT. Its translation: CASSLYGGSFSDTQYF.

This chain connects TRBV24-1 to TRBJ1-1; D ambiguous. Looked up from germline, CDR1 is KGHDR and CDR2 is SFDVKD. CDR3 length equals 13 residues. Trimming stripped 4 bases from V and 1 base from J, with 6 bases between. CDR3 amino acids: CATSEAGNTEAFF. The CDR3 DNA reads as TGTGCCACCAGTGAGGCGGGGAACACTGAAGCTTTCTTT.

The chain carries TRBV14 and TRBJ2-7; unclear D gene. This CDR3 comprises 14 residues. The V and J ends lost 3 bases and 2 bases respectively, with 11 bases between them. Germline V gene lookup returns CDR1 SGHDN and CDR2 FVKESK. CDR3 in DNA: TGTGCCAGCAGCCAGTGGCGCACACCCTACGAGCAGTACTTC. Amino acid sequence: CASSQWRTPYEQYF.

The V and J genes are TRBV19 and TRBJ2-3, with TRBD1 as a possible D gene (5 bases). V dropped 7 bases and J dropped 6 bases, with 11 bases sitting between them. Germline V gene data show CDR1 as LNHDA and CDR2 as SQIVND (reference sequence). The CDR3 has 12 residues. The CDR3 region is CASISPGDTQYF. CDR3 nucleotides: TGTGCCAGTATTTCCCCAGGGGATACGCAGTATTTT.

The rearrangement joins TRBV18 to TRBJ1-1; D gene uncertain. Germline V gives CDR1 KGHSH, CDR2 LQKENI. Trimming removed 4 bases at V and 0 bases at J, with 12 bases between. CDR3 length: 15 amino acids. CDR3 DNA: TGTGCCAGCTCACTCTCCCGAGACATGAACACTGAAGCTTTCTTT. This translates into CASSLSRDMNTEAFF.

This clonotype was counted only a few times. The V gene is TRBV5-1, the J gene TRBJ2-7; 8 bases agree with TRBD1. The germline V gene has CDR1 SGHRS and CDR2 YFSETQ. The trim removed 4 bases at V and 0 bases at J, leaving 6 bases unmatched. The CDR3 is made up of 15 amino acids. DNA for the CDR3: TGCGCCAGCAGCAGCTGGACAGGGAGCTCCTACGAGCAGTACTTC. It yields the protein CASSSWTGSSYEQYF.

On this clonotype: A junction boundary mismatches the germline segment, possibly from a read error. This chain connects TRBV20-1 to TRBJ2-7; the D gene is possibly TRBD2 (6 bases). Germline values: CDR1 DFQATT, CDR2 SNEGSKA (reference sequence). The CDR3 runs to 14 residues. The DNA for the CDR3 is TGCAGTGTTAGAGAAGGGGCGGGGTCCTACGAGCAGTACTTC. It is translated as CSVREGAGSYEQYF.

The rearrangement links TRBV5-1 to TRBJ2-6; D remains ambiguous. The CDR3 spans 16 residues. With 4 bases removed from V and 0 bases from J, the gap between germline ends came to 11 bases. Germline loops: CDR1 SGHRS, CDR2 YFSETQ. The CDR3 DNA sequence: TGCGCCAGCAGCGGCAGTTTAAGCTCTGGGGCCAACGTCCTGACTTTC. Amino acids: CASSGSLSSGANVLTF.

This clonotype was detected only a few times. The chain couples TRBV7-9 to TRBJ2-2; D not certain. Germline values: CDR1 SEHNR, CDR2 FQNEAQ (reference sequence). The CDR3 extends over 13 amino acids. With 2 bases removed from V and 2 bases from J, the gap between germline ends came to 3 bases. The CDR3 spells CASSLLNTGELFF. The CDR3 DNA reads as TGTGCCAGCAGCTTACTAAACACCGGGGAGCTGTTTTTT. Full variable domain (remainder filled in from reference TRBV7-9 and TRBJ2-2): DTGVSQNPRHKITKRGQNVTFRCDPISEHNRLYWYRQTLGQGPEFLTYFQNEAQLEKSRLLSDRFSAERPKGSFSTLEIQRTEQGDSAMYLCASSLLNTGELFFGEGSRLTVL.

The chain joins TRBV4-2 to TRBJ2-1, with 7 nucleotides matching TRBD2. The J segment lost 9 bases and the V segment lost 0 bases, leaving 11 bases of the junction unmatched. The CDR3 spans 16 residues. Germline V gene sequence: CDR1 LGHNA, CDR2 YNFKEQ. The CDR3 region is CASSQEDGRISGEQFF. In nucleotides, the CDR3 is TGTGCCAGCAGCCAAGAGGACGGGAGGATAAGTGGTGAGCAGTTCTTC.

CDR3 loop: CASSPDRSQETQYF. The CDR3 coding sequence is TGTGCCAGCAGCCCTGACAGGTCCCAAGAGACCCAGTACTTC. The chain combines TRBV7-2 with TRBJ2-5, with a possible D match to TRBD1 (6 bases). Deletions cut 5 bases from V and 1 base from J, with 11 bases between. Looked up from germline, CDR1 is SGHTA and CDR2 is FQGNSA. This CDR3 contains 14 residues.

By share of the sample, this clonotype is medium-sized (0.01 to 0.1%). The V call is TRBV7-2, the J call TRBJ2-7; a possible D gene is TRBD1 (5 bases). Trimming removed 0 bases from V and 7 bases from J, with 10 bases in between. The germline gives CDR1 SGHTA, CDR2 FQGNSA. This CDR3 is 13 amino acids long. This CDR3 is CASSLAFQGEQYF. Written as DNA, the CDR3 is TGTGCCAGCAGCTTAGCATTCCAGGGAGAGCAGTACTTC.

The rearrangement joins TRBV20-1 to TRBJ2-2; 7 nucleotides line up with TRBD2. Losses at the gene ends were 0 bases for V and 0 bases for J; bases not matched to a gene: 4. Germline CDR1 reads DFQATT; CDR2 reads SNEGSKA (reference sequence). The CDR3 covers 16 residues. CDR3 bases: TGCAGTGCTAGAGATACGGGGAGGGCGAACACCGGGGAGCTGTTTTTT. Translation: CSARDTGRANTGELFF.

This clonotype was seen a handful of times. This chain links TRBV3-1 with TRBJ1-4; 7 nucleotides match TRBD1. Germline V CDR1 and CDR2: LGHDT, YNNKEL (reference sequence). The CDR3 contains 19 residues. J lost 0 bases, V lost 0 bases, and 10 bases had no gene match. This CDR3 reads CASSQDYPLTGATNEKLFF. In DNA, the CDR3 is TGTGCCAGCAGCCAAGATTACCCCCTAACAGGGGCAACTAATGAAAAACTGTTTTTT.

This sequence joins TRBV5-1 and TRBJ2-2; tentatively, D is TRBD2 (5 bases). This CDR3 has 14 residues. V was shortened by 4 bases and J by 1 base, with 8 bases between the two germline ends. The germline V gene has CDR1 SGHRS and CDR2 YFSETQ. The CDR3, as DNA: TGCGCCAGCAGCCAGGCGGGGAACACCGGGGAGCTGTTTTTT. Translation: CASSQAGNTGELFF.